Below, 18 T cell receptor beta chains from the same sample are listed, as sequenced in a study of shared clonotypes between healthy human individuals. Method: immunoSEQ multiplex PCR; TCRdb's copy keeps in-frame clones and lacks some. The data show about 2.4 million clones, with roughly 93% seen just once and approximately 0.35% held by the top ten. Specimen: naive CD4+ T cells from PBMCs. Subset described: CD45RA+ positively selected. All receptors come from a man between 18 and 29 years old in good health. Some clones in this sample may be carry-over from other donors' samples.

The rearrangement links TRBV6-6 to TRBJ1-3, with D possibly being TRBD1 (6 bases). The CDR3 runs 15 residues. V lost 2 bases to trimming and J lost 9 bases, with 17 bases between them. Germline V lookup: CDR1 MNHNY, CDR2 SVGAGI (reference sequence). The CDR3 DNA reads TGTGCCAGCAGTTACGACCAGGGCCAAGGGGGCACCATATATTTT. This sequence encodes CASSYDQGQGGTIYF.

The genes are TRBV5-1 and TRBJ2-3, with D perhaps TRBD2 (5 bases). V was clipped by 0 bases and J by 2 bases, with 19 bases between them. The CDR3 runs to 18 residues. In germline, CDR1 is SGHRS, CDR2 YFSETQ. CDR3 loop: CASSLAQYASSNTDTQYF. The CDR3 region has the DNA TGCGCCAGCAGCTTGGCCCAATACGCTAGCTCCAACACAGATACGCAGTATTTT.

The V call is TRBV5-5, the J call TRBJ1-2; D call uncertain. Germline assignment: CDR1 SGHKS and CDR2 YYEKEE (reference sequence). CDR3 length: 16 residues. Trimming shortened V by 0 bases and J by 1 base, and 13 bases separated the two germline ends. Here the CDR3 reads CASSLAFTAFNYGYTF. DNA for the CDR3: TGTGCCAGCAGCTTGGCGTTTACAGCTTTTAACTATGGCTACACCTTC.

J is TRBJ1-1 and V is TRBV2; 8 nucleotides match TRBD1. Germline loops: CDR1 SNHLY, CDR2 FYNNEI. The CDR3 runs 15 residues. V lost 8 bases and J lost 5; bases outside the gene matches: 13. The DNA for the CDR3 is TGTGCCAGCGGGGGTACAGGGGGAAAGACGACTGAAGCTTTCTTT. Its protein product is CASGGTGGKTTEAFF.

CDR3: CASSPRQGHYEQYF. The CDR3 nucleotides are TGTGCCAGCAGCCCCCGACAGGGACACTACGAGCAGTACTTC. The V call is TRBV11-1, the J call TRBJ2-7; 7 bases line up with TRBD1. From germline, CDR1 is SGHAT and CDR2 FQDESV (reference sequence). Unmatched junction bases numbered 7, after V lost 5 bases and J lost 3 bases. CDR3 size: 14 residues.

The genes are TRBV29-1 and TRBJ2-7; 9 positions agree with TRBD1. The CDR3 is made up of 13 amino acids. Germline V gene sequence: CDR1 SQVTM, CDR2 ANQGSEA. J lost 3 bases, V lost 7 bases, and 7 bases had no gene match. Here the CDR3 DNA reads TGCAGCGCCCGGACAGGGGCTATCTACGAGCAGTACTTC. This gives the protein CSARTGAIYEQYF.

The chain joins TRBV7-3 to TRBJ2-5; 14 bases fit TRBD2. Germline V gene sequence: CDR1 SGHTA, CDR2 FQGTGA. Trimming took 5 bases from V and 4 from J; bases not matched to a gene: 12. This CDR3 comprises 18 residues. The CDR3 sequence: CASSTGTSGSRGGETQYF. Here the CDR3 DNA reads TGTGCCAGCAGCACTGGGACTAGCGGGAGTCGGGGAGGAGAGACCCAGTACTTC.

The chain carries TRBV5-1 and TRBJ2-3; 7 bases agree with TRBD1. This CDR3 is 15 amino acids long. Unmatched junction bases numbered 7, after V lost 2 bases and J lost 4 bases. CDR1 SGHRS and CDR2 YFSETQ come from the germline V gene. Here the CDR3 reads CASSLGTALPDTQYF. Written as DNA, the CDR3 is TGCGCCAGCAGCTTAGGGACAGCCCTTCCAGATACGCAGTATTTT.

In the case of this clone: At the DNA level, this CDR3 is encoded by other sequences in the same sample as well. The V and J genes are TRBV5-6 and TRBJ2-1; 13 positions match TRBD2. There are 16 residues in the CDR3. Per germline, CDR1 SGHDT and CDR2 YYEEEE. The V segment lost 4 bases and the J segment 2 bases; nucleotides outside the gene matches: 3. The CDR3, as DNA: TGTGCCAGCAGCACGGGGACTAGCGGGACCTACAATGAGCAGTTCTTC. Residues: CASSTGTSGTYNEQFF.

The rearrangement joins TRBV28 to TRBJ1-1; tentative D call: TRBD1 (6 bases). This CDR3 is built from 11 residues. V was cut by 2 bases and J by 11 bases, with 9 bases left in between. The germline gives CDR1 MDHEN, CDR2 SYDVKM. CDR3: CASSLIGGAFF. CDR3 DNA: TGTGCCAGCAGTTTAATAGGGGGGGCTTTCTTT.

The chain has TRBV15 and TRBJ2-5, with no clear D. Trimming took 1 base from V and 3 from J, leaving 6 bases between them. Germline-derived CDR1 and CDR2 are LNHNV and YYDKDF (reference sequence). The CDR3 spans 13 residues. As DNA, the CDR3 is TGTGCCACCAGCAGAGTTGTAAAAGAGACCCAGTACTTC. Its translation is CATSRVVKETQYF.

The chain carries TRBV5-1 and TRBJ2-1; D remains ambiguous. Germline CDR1 SGHRS, CDR2 YFSETQ. Trimming cost V 0 bases and J 0 bases, with 10 bases left between them. The CDR3 is 16 residues long. In DNA, the CDR3 is TGCGCCAGCAGCTTGGCCACAGCCCACTCCTACAATGAGCAGTTCTTC. Protein product: CASSLATAHSYNEQFF. The whole variable domain, remainder taken from reference TRBV5-1 and TRBJ2-1, is KAGVTQTPRYLIKTRGQQVTLSCSPISGHRSVSWYQQTPGQGLQFLFEYFSETQRNKGNFPGRFSGRQFSNSRSEMNVSTLELGDSALYLCASSLATAHSYNEQFFGPGTRLTVL.

For this clone: The same CDR3 arises from other DNA sequences in this sample as well. The V call is TRBV29-1, the J call TRBJ2-3, with a tentative D call TRBD1 (5 bases). Germline V gene lookup returns CDR1 SQVTM and CDR2 ANQGSEA. Trimming took off 3 bases at V and 1 base at J, with 8 bases between the two ends. CDR3 size: 13 residues. The CDR3 nucleotides are TGCAGCGTTGACGGCAGGGGCACAGATACGCAGTATTTT. It encodes CSVDGRGTDTQYF.

This clone was seen just once. The genes are TRBV4-3 and TRBJ1-5; the D gene is possibly TRBD1 (6 bases). V was clipped by 0 bases and J by 5 bases, with 14 bases between them. Germline V gives CDR1 LGHNA, CDR2 YSLEER. This CDR3 is 16 amino acids long. CDR3 DNA: TGCGCCAGCAGCCAAGATAGCCGGGGGCTATATCAGCCCCAGCATTTT. Translating gives CASSQDSRGLYQPQHF.

The chain couples TRBV28 to TRBJ2-7, with 7 bases matching TRBD1. V lost 4 bases and J lost 3; bases outside the gene matches: 9. Germline-derived CDR1 and CDR2 are MDHEN and SYDVKM. This CDR3 has 15 amino acids. CDR3 amino acids: CASSYRGGMSYEQYF. The CDR3 DNA is TGTGCCAGCAGTTACAGGGGCGGTATGAGCTACGAGCAGTACTTC.

The sample holds one count of this clone. The chain combines TRBV28 with TRBJ1-5; D might be TRBD1 (6 bases). The V and J ends lost 7 bases and 2 bases respectively, with 18 bases between them. This CDR3 spans 16 amino acids. Per the germline V gene, CDR1 is MDHEN and CDR2 is SYDVKM. The CDR3 here is CASKTRTARGNQPQHF. The CDR3 DNA reads TGTGCCAGCAAGACCCGGACAGCACGAGGCAATCAGCCCCAGCATTTT.

Details on this clone: This same CDR3 is encoded by further DNA sequences in the sample. This sequence joins TRBV5-1 and TRBJ2-7; TRBD1 matches at 8 bases. Germline V gene data show CDR1 as SGHRS and CDR2 as YFSETQ. Trimming took 1 base from V and 0 from J; bases not matched to a gene: 3. The CDR3 is 15 amino acids. The CDR3 region has the DNA TGCGCCAGCAGCTTGACAGGGGGGAGCTCCTACGAGCAGTACTTC. Protein: CASSLTGGSSYEQYF.

The genes are TRBV7-9 and TRBJ2-5; 7 nucleotides match TRBD2. Germline trimming cut 2 bases from V and 3 bases from J; bases unmatched to any gene: 6. Per the germline V gene, CDR1 is SEHNR and CDR2 is FQNEAQ (reference sequence). This CDR3 spans 15 amino acids. The CDR3 coding sequence is TGTGCCAGCAGCTTAATGGGCGGGGGAGAAGAGACCCAGTACTTC. As protein: CASSLMGGGEETQYF.